The 14 T cell receptor beta chains given below trace back to one sample, sequenced in a study of cytomegalovirus exposure and HLA in healthy donors. The PCR had 60 Vbeta and 13 Jbeta primers. Sequenced by immunoSEQ multiplex PCR; TCRdb stores in-frame clones only, minus some. This listing includes about 150,000 clones. Sequenced sample: PBMCs. Receptor source: a woman aged 45-60 years in good health and CMV-seronegative.

The DNA for the CDR3 is TGCGCCAGCAGCCGGATCGGGACAGGACTATTCTATGGCTACACCTTC. This codes for CASSRIGTGLFYGYTF. The J gene is TRBJ1-2, the V gene TRBV4-1; 8 nucleotides line up with TRBD1. The germline gives CDR1 MGHRA, CDR2 YSYEKL. This CDR3 contains 16 residues. V gave up 4 bases and J gave up 4 bases; unmatched junction bases: 11.

The chain joins TRBV28 to TRBJ1-1; D not resolved. The ends were cut back, 6 bases at V and 7 bases at J, with 9 bases in the middle. Germline V gene lookup returns CDR1 MDHEN and CDR2 SYDVKM. The CDR3 spans 11 residues. The CDR3 sequence: CASRSSVEAFF. The DNA of the CDR3 is TGTGCCAGCAGGAGTTCGGTTGAAGCTTTCTTT.

The CDR3 DNA sequence: TGTGCCAGCAGCTTAACGCAGGGGTCCGCCGGGGAGCTGTTTTTT. Residues: CASSLTQGSAGELFF. V and J are TRBV7-9 and TRBJ2-2; possible D gene TRBD1, 6 bases. V lost 2 bases to trimming and J lost 6 bases, with 13 bases between them. Germline values: CDR1 SEHNR, CDR2 FQNEAQ (reference sequence). The CDR3 has 15 residues.

This rearrangement joins TRBV30 to TRBJ2-1; 8 nucleotides align to TRBD2. The CDR3 extends over 14 amino acids. The junction had 6 bases not matched to a gene; V was cut back by 2 bases and J by 6 bases. Per germline, CDR1 GTSNPN and CDR2 SVGIG (reference sequence). Here the CDR3 DNA reads TGTGCCTGGAGTTGGTCGGGAGGGAGCAATGAGCAGTTCTTC. This encodes CAWSWSGGSNEQFF.

About this clone: At one boundary the junction diverges from the germline segment, which might be a read error. The gene calls are TRBV9 and TRBJ2-1; weak D call: TRBD2 (6 bases). This CDR3 is built from 16 residues. Germline lookup yields CDR1 SGDLS and CDR2 YYNGEE. For the CDR3, the DNA is TGTGCCAGCGGCGTAGGGACTGCGCGGGCATACAATGAGCAGTTCTTC. As protein: CASGVGTARAYNEQFF. Variable domain in full (rest from reference TRBV9 and TRBJ2-1): DSGVTQTPKHLITATGQRVTLRCSPRSGDLSVYWYQQSLDQGLQFLIQYYNGEERAKGNILERFSAQQFPDLHSELNLSSLELGDSALYFCASGVGTARAYNEQFFGPGTRLTVL.

This chain joins TRBV5-4 and TRBJ2-5; D is perhaps TRBD2 (5 bases). V was cut by 1 base and J by 4 bases, with 8 bases left in between. CDR1 and CDR2 (germline): SGHNT, YYREEE (reference sequence). The CDR3 covers 13 residues. The CDR3 here is CASSLTSVETQYF. The CDR3 DNA is TGTGCCAGCAGCTTGACTAGTGTAGAGACCCAGTACTTC. Complete variable domain (other parts from reference TRBV5-4 and TRBJ2-5): ETGVTQSPTHLIKTRGQQVTLRCSSQSGHNTVSWYQQALGQGPQFIFQYYREEENGRGNFPPRFSGLQFPNYSSELNVNALELDDSALYLCASSLTSVETQYFGPGTRLLVL.

This chain links TRBV20-1 with TRBJ1-3; D gene uncertain. The germline V gene encodes CDR1 DFQATT and CDR2 SNEGSKA (reference sequence). The CDR3 has 11 residues. V shed 2 bases and J shed 4 bases, with 3 bases lying between them. The CDR3 protein is CSARSGNTIYF. The CDR3 bases are TGCAGTGCTAGAAGCGGAAACACCATATATTTT.

The chain joins TRBV5-1 to TRBJ2-2; D gene ambiguous. The CDR3 contains 12 residues. V was pared by 0 bases and J by 8 bases, with 5 bases between. Germline V lookup: CDR1 SGHRS, CDR2 YFSETQ. CDR3 sequence (DNA): TGCGCCAGCAGCTTGGCCGGGGGGGAGCTGTTTTTT. It yields the protein CASSLAGGELFF.

The chain has TRBV5-1 and TRBJ2-5; D might be TRBD2 (5 bases). Germline lookup yields CDR1 SGHRS and CDR2 YFSETQ. V was shortened by 0 bases and J by 5 bases, with 14 bases between the two germline ends. The length of the CDR3 is 15 residues. CDR3 coding DNA: TGCGCCAGCAGCTTGGCGGGATTGGTTGGGGAGACCCAGTACTTC. It codes for CASSLAGLVGETQYF. The whole variable domain, filled in from reference TRBV5-1 and TRBJ2-5, reads KAGVTQTPRYLIKTRGQQVTLSCSPISGHRSVSWYQQTPGQGLQFLFEYFSETQRNKGNFPGRFSGRQFSNSRSEMNVSTLELGDSALYLCASSLAGLVGETQYFGPGTRLLVL.

The V gene is TRBV4-1, the J gene TRBJ2-3; 7 bases are a match to TRBD1. Germline CDR1 reads MGHRA; CDR2 reads YSYEKL. With 0 bases clipped from V and 0 bases from J, the junction kept 9 bases outside the gene matches. The CDR3 is made up of 18 amino acids. This CDR3 is CASSQDRTGLSSTDTQYF. CDR3 bases: TGCGCCAGCAGCCAAGATCGGACAGGCTTATCTAGCACAGATACGCAGTATTTT.

The chain uses TRBV25-1 and TRBJ1-4; 9 nucleotides match TRBD1. Germline V gene data show CDR1 as MGHDK and CDR2 as SYGVNS. The CDR3 runs 14 residues. The junction had 6 bases not matched to a gene; V was cut back by 7 bases and J by 6 bases. Here the CDR3 reads CASIWDREDEKLFF. As DNA, the CDR3 is TGTGCCAGCATTTGGGACAGGGAGGATGAAAAACTGTTTTTT.

V is TRBV6-5 and J is TRBJ1-5; D is unresolved. This CDR3 spans 15 amino acids. Germline V gene data show CDR1 as MNHEY and CDR2 as SVGAGI. Trimming took 6 bases from V and 5 from J, leaving 17 bases between them. The chain's CDR3 is CASRPTTNFDQPQHF. Written as DNA, the CDR3 is TGTGCCAGCAGGCCTACTACAAATTTTGATCAGCCCCAGCATTTT.

The gene calls are TRBV6-5 and TRBJ1-1; 8 bases align to TRBD1. The CDR3 has 13 amino acids. Germline V gene sequence: CDR1 MNHEY, CDR2 SVGAGI. The V gene end was trimmed by 6 bases and the J gene end by 6 bases; junction bases not matched to a gene: 6. The CDR3 DNA sequence: TGTGCCAGCAGGTGGACAGGGATTTCTGAAGCTTTCTTT. Its translation: CASRWTGISEAFF.

The V call is TRBV5-5, the J call TRBJ2-7; no clear D gene. CDR1 SGHKS and CDR2 YYEKEE come from the germline V gene (reference sequence). This CDR3 is 15 amino acids long. Between the trimmed V and J ends, which lost 1 base and 3 bases, there was a span of 14 bases. The CDR3: CASSLFQGSGYEQYF. Written as DNA, the CDR3 is TGTGCCAGCAGCTTGTTTCAAGGATCGGGCTACGAGCAGTACTTC.